The sequence of this TCR beta chain was determined in a study of T-cell memory formation after mild COVID-19. On the study more broadly: Most TCR clusters belonged to a single donor.

TCRdb ran MiXCR on the 5' RACE reads and lists one entry per CDR3 protein. Of hundreds of thousands of distinct CDR3 sequences listed, roughly 23% are singletons. This clonotype was sampled from an adult woman who had mild COVID-19 (a few samples of this study predate the infection). Cell type and time point are not known. The sample comprised PBMCs or a T cell subset sorted from them (not recorded which).

The chain's CDR3 is CASSYAGQIALAFF. The CDR3 coding sequence is TGTGCCAGCAGTTACGCAGGGCAGATAGCCCTGGCTTTCTTT. The V call is TRBV6-2 or TRBV6-3, the J call TRBJ1-1; D is perhaps TRBD1 (5 bases). Between the trimmed V and J ends, which lost 2 bases and 11 bases, there was a span of 18 bases. In germline, CDR1 is MNHEY, CDR2 SVGEGT. This CDR3 comprises 14 residues.